This T cell receptor beta chain was captured in a study of read filtering for tumor transcriptome and immune sequencing (dated by TCRdb to 2018 to 2020). A note on the overall study: The cohort had around 16 male and 15 or so female patients with a mean age of roughly 64 years, ranging from roughly 45 to 85. By revised international staging, eight or nine patients were R-ISS I, over 15 were R-ISS II and 7 were R-ISS III. Whole-transcriptome libraries were prepared with the TruSeq RNA Access Library Prep Kit after DNase treatment. Per sample, about 4 to 10.27 million TCR-region mapped reads were obtained with IR-seq, compared with only 85 to 1273 with RNA-seq. The study compared TCR repertoires from targeted immune repertoire sequencing and bulk whole-transcriptome sequencing run on the same bone marrow samples. A main aim was a read-filtering strategy for immune repertoire data, specifically whether clonotypes supported by a single read should be removed. General conclusions and limits of the study: In IR-seq, roughly four fifths of clonotypes but about 3.5% of total reads were represented by single-read clonotypes, whereas in RNA-seq, 60% to 75% of clonotypes and approximately 44% of reads were represented by single-read clonotypes. When single-read clonotypes were removed, the proportions of shared clonotypes in IR-seq and RNA-seq correlated more strongly. IR-seq captured clonotypes at much higher depth and more reliably than RNA-seq, and smaller IR-seq throughput sufficed to identify most shared clonotypes. Rather than purified T cells, the sorted CD138-negative fraction was a mixed bone marrow immune population.

The Immunoverse kit was used to build TCR libraries from about 400 ng RNA, with molecular barcoded adaptors covering alpha/delta and beta/gamma chains. TCR library preparation used the same RNA that went into transcriptome sequencing. TCR libraries were sequenced on an Illumina HiSeq 4000 with 2 x 150 cycles. The authors processed their data as follows. MiXCR aligned TCR reads to human V, D, J and C references and assembled the aligned reads into CDR3 clonotypes, with quality filtering and error correction included. The tcR package in R was used for analysis of clonotype counts and gene usage diversity. Raw mapping reads were checked after the RNA-seq reads had been mapped by STAR aligner version 2.5.3a onto the human GRCh37 genome. IR-seq fastq files were randomly downsampled with Seqtk 1.3 to test the effect of sequencing depth on detected clonotypes. TCRdb redid the processing of the public reads, applying fastp at Q25 and MiXCR, and retained in-frame beta chains. Merged by CDR3 protein, the rows form single entries marked with the most common genes and DNA. It is TCRdb's table, rather than the study itself, that gives the V and J calls and clone size. In all, the sample holds some 130,000 distinct CDR3 sequences, and approximately 13% of those were seen once. The ten largest clonotypes hold approximately 10% of the sample.

CDR1 and CDR2 were assigned from the germline V gene as MNHNS and SASEGT. The CDR3 spans 16 residues, from the cysteine through the phenylalanine. Solely the CDR3 DNA is kept, with 48 bases framed from the first base. At the junction V is shortened by 0 bases and J by 6 bases; bases outside the gene matches: 9. This clonotype was detected a few times. Its specific antigen is unknown. This sequence may be a read error, since a much larger clone differs from it by one base. Each patient had bone marrow sampled at the time of active disease. Ficoll-Hypaque density gradient centrifugation was used to isolate the bone marrow mononuclear cells. Myeloma plasma cells were removed and CD138-negative cells were collected by negative selection after labeling with CD138 magnetic microbeads on a MACS separator. Purity of the isolated cells was checked by flow cytometry on an Attune NxT using CD138 antibodies. Total RNA was extracted using TRIzol reagent and was quantified on a NanoDrop spectrophotometer. Paired RNA-seq and IR-seq were performed on the CD138-negative bone marrow sample of each patient.

The receptor comes from a donor at least 40 years old with multiple myeloma. The chain links TRBV6-1 with TRBJ2-3; the central 7 bases match TRBD1. Specimen: a population of CD138-negative cells sorted from bone marrow. The sample's cell subset or site, from its label and the paper: bone marrow mononuclear cells depleted of CD138+ plasma/myeloma cells by negative magnetic selection. The nucleotide sequence reads as follows: TGTGCCAGCAGTGAAGCTACAACAGGGGTTATGGATACGCAGTATTTT. Its product reads: CASSEATTGVMDTQYF.